Here is one T cell receptor (beta chain) with its context. These data come from a study of cytomegalovirus exposure and HLA in healthy donors. Primers: 60 Vbeta forward and 13 Jbeta reverse. Here immunoSEQ multiplex PCR was the method, and the copy in TCRdb shows in-frame clones only, minus some. The sample has 180,000 or so clones, around 80% seen once. The TCR sequence derives from a woman under 40 in good health and CMV-seropositive. The sequenced sample was PBMCs.

CDR3 bases: TGTGCCAGTAGTCCCCGACAGGGTCTCTACGAGCAGTACTTC. This encodes CASSPRQGLYEQYF. The chain carries TRBV19 and TRBJ2-7; 7 bases are shared with TRBD1. Germline values: CDR1 LNHDA, CDR2 SQIVND (reference sequence). V gave up 5 bases and J gave up 3 bases; unmatched junction bases: 7. The CDR3 loop spans 14 amino acids.